Presented here are 4 T cell receptor beta chains from one specimen sequenced in a study of T cells after yellow fever vaccination. One entry per CDR3 protein, called by TCRdb with MiXCR from the 5' RACE reads. In the table there are 300,000 to 350,000 distinct CDR3 sequences, approximately 4.5% of which are singletons. This specimen was PBMCs, taken 15 days after the yellow fever booster vaccination. The origin of the receptors is a man aged 18 to 29 who received the YFV17D yellow fever vaccine.

In its sample, this clonotype was seen many times. The CDR3 region has the DNA TGCGCCAGCAGCCAAGACGGGAAGCGGAGGAACCCTCTAAACCCCTACGAGCAGTACGTC. Amino acid sequence: CASSQDGKRRNPLNPYEQYV. The gene calls are TRBV4-3 and TRBJ2-7; D possibly corresponds to TRBD2 (5 bases). This CDR3 contains 20 residues. CDR1 LGHNA and CDR2 YSLEER come from the germline V gene. Deletions cut 0 bases from V and 2 bases from J, with 26 bases between.

This clonotype showed up just a few times. V is TRBV4-1 and J is TRBJ1-2; D remains unclear. CDR3 length: 16 residues. With 2 bases removed from V and 4 bases from J, the gap between germline ends came to 17 bases. Germline V gene lookup returns CDR1 MGHRA and CDR2 YSYEKL. CDR3 amino acids: CASSQPRTSMTYGYTF. CDR3 sequence (DNA): TGCGCCAGCAGCCAACCACGGACCTCCATGACCTATGGCTACACCTTC.

Ten or more counts support this clonotype. The chain links TRBV6-9 to TRBJ1-1; D is uncertain. Trimming pared 11 bases from V and 4 bases from J, leaving 11 bases between. CDR1 and CDR2 from the germline V gene are MNHGY and SVAAGI. The CDR3 runs to 11 residues. The CDR3 nucleotides read TGTGCCTGGGTCCCGTGCACTGAAGCTTTCTTT. Translation: CAWVPCTEAFF.

This clonotype was recorded a few times. The chain uses TRBV3-1 and TRBJ2-5, with D possibly TRBD2 on 7 matching bases. CDR1 and CDR2 from the germline V gene are LGHDT and YNNKEL (reference sequence). The CDR3 loop spans 15 amino acids. The V gene lost 8 bases and the J gene lost 5 bases, with 21 bases spanning the gap. The CDR3 sequence is CASSPIRGAVETQYF. As DNA, the CDR3 is TGTGCCAGCTCCCCGATCCGGGGGGCCGTGGAGACCCAGTACTTC.